The next 18 T cell receptor beta chains were all read from a single sample in a study of blood T cell repertoires in COVID-19. Assay: immunoSEQ multiplex PCR; the TCRdb copy retains only in-frame clones and omits some. Of some 220,000 clones listed, almost 85% are singletons. The material sequenced was peripheral blood. These receptors all come from an older woman with COVID-19, enrolled during active disease.

V is TRBV4-2 and J is TRBJ2-2, with TRBD2 identical over 7 bases. The CDR3 runs 17 residues. After removal of 4 bases from V and 5 bases from J, the junction contained 13 bases not matched to a gene. In germline, CDR1 is LGHNA, CDR2 YNFKEQ. DNA of the CDR3: TGTGCCAGCAGCCCTGGATCGGGGAGGGGAAGGACCGGGGAGCTGTTTTTT. This encodes CASSPGSGRGRTGELFF.

This clone was seen more than once but under ten times. The chain recombines TRBV7-8 with TRBJ1-5, with D maybe TRBD1 (6 bases). This CDR3 region has 14 residues. With 3 bases removed from V and 3 bases from J, the gap between germline ends came to 9 bases. Per germline, CDR1 SGHVS and CDR2 FQNEAQ. CDR3 in DNA: TGTGCCAGCAGCTTGACAGGCGCCAATCAGCCCCAGCATTTT. This sequence encodes CASSLTGANQPQHF.

The chain uses TRBV2 and TRBJ2-5, with 7 bases aligning to TRBD1. CDR1 SNHLY and CDR2 FYNNEI come from the germline V gene. After removal of 6 bases from V and 5 bases from J, the junction contained 6 bases not matched to a gene. CDR3 length: 13 residues. The CDR3 sequence: CASRTGSWETQYF. The CDR3 nucleotides read TGTGCCAGCAGGACAGGGAGTTGGGAGACCCAGTACTTC.

The genes are TRBV19 and TRBJ2-5, with 7 nucleotides matching TRBD1. The CDR3 length is 14 residues. Germline lookup yields CDR1 LNHDA and CDR2 SQIVND (reference sequence). Unmatched junction bases numbered 3, after V lost 3 bases and J lost 2 bases. CDR3 DNA sequence: TGTGCCAGTAGTATGACAGGGCGGCAAGAGACCCAGTACTTC. Translating gives CASSMTGRQETQYF.

The sample holds a few counts of this clone. The V and J genes are TRBV19 and TRBJ1-1; D ambiguous. With 5 bases removed from V and 8 bases from J, the gap between germline ends came to 12 bases. The V gene's germline CDR1 is LNHDA and CDR2 SQIVND (reference sequence). CDR3 length equals 12 residues. The CDR3, as DNA: TGTGCCAGTAGTTCCTGGCCCGGGGAAGCTTTCTTT. Translated: CASSSWPGEAFF.

The chain links TRBV7-2 to TRBJ2-7; 8 bases fit TRBD1. V shed 4 bases and J 0 bases; nucleotides not matched to a gene: 5. The CDR3 totals 15 residues. In germline, CDR1 is SGHTA, CDR2 FQGNSA. Here the CDR3 reads CASSYPDRASYEQYF. CDR3 sequence (DNA): TGTGCCAGCAGCTACCCGGACAGGGCCTCCTACGAGCAGTACTTC. Based on the CDR3 plus reference TRBV7-2 and TRBJ2-7, the full variable domain is GAGVSQSPSNKVTEKGKDVELRCDPISGHTALYWYRQSLGQGLEFLIYFQGNSAPDKSGLPSDRFSAERTGGSVSTLTIQRTQQEDSAVYLCASSYPDRASYEQYFGPGTRLTVT.

This sequence joins TRBV6-5 and TRBJ1-1; TRBD1 aligns across 9 bases. This CDR3 comprises 16 residues. Germline CDR1 and CDR2: MNHEY and SVGAGI. Trimming removed 0 bases from V and 0 bases from J; junction bases left unmatched: 2. In nucleotides, the CDR3 is TGTGCCAGCAGTTACTCGACAGGGGGGATGAACACTGAAGCTTTCTTT. Encoded protein: CASSYSTGGMNTEAFF.

V and J are TRBV6-1 and TRBJ1-2; a weak D match, TRBD1 (6 bases). CDR1 and CDR2 (germline): MNHNS, SASEGT. V was shortened by 2 bases and J by 8 bases, with 12 bases between the two germline ends. This CDR3 region has 13 residues. The CDR3 DNA is TGTGCCAGCAGTGAACCCGGGGGGCTCGGCTACACCTTC. Protein: CASSEPGGLGYTF.

The chain uses TRBV4-1 and TRBJ1-3, with unresolved D. The V gene lost 1 base and the J gene lost 0 bases, with 10 bases spanning the gap. CDR3 length: 16 amino acids. Germline V gene sequence: CDR1 MGHRA, CDR2 YSYEKL. The CDR3 nucleotides read TGCGCCAGCAGCCAAGTTCGAACGGGCTCTGGAAACACCATATATTTT. It specifies CASSQVRTGSGNTIYF.

The rearrangement uses TRBV29-1 and TRBJ2-7, with TRBD1 identical over 11 bases. The CDR3 runs 14 residues. The germline CDR1 and CDR2 sequences are SQVTM and ANQGSEA. V gave up 5 bases and J gave up 0 bases; unmatched junction bases: 3. The CDR3 DNA reads as TGCAGCGTTAGGACAGGGGGCGACTCCTACGAGCAGTACTTC. Residues: CSVRTGGDSYEQYF.

The chain uses TRBV7-2 and TRBJ2-5, with a possible D match to TRBD2 (6 bases). Trimming left V 2 bases short and J 4 bases short, with 8 bases between. The CDR3 totals 13 residues. In germline, CDR1 is SGHTA, CDR2 FQGNSA. The CDR3 bases are TGTGCCAGCAGCTTATACGGGGGAGAGACCCAGTACTTC. Its protein product is CASSLYGGETQYF.

The chain combines TRBV7-3 with TRBJ2-2; 13 bases are shared with TRBD2. Per germline, CDR1 SGHTA and CDR2 FQGTGA. Trimming at V came to 5 bases and at J to 6 bases, leaving 9 bases not matched to a gene. The CDR3 covers 17 residues. The CDR3 sequence: CASSPFRLAGGAGELFF. The CDR3 DNA follows: TGTGCCAGCAGCCCTTTCCGACTAGCGGGAGGAGCCGGGGAGCTGTTTTTT.

With regard to this clone: This CDR3 is also generated by other DNA sequences in the sample. J is TRBJ1-2 and V is TRBV5-1; 9 nucleotides agree with TRBD1. The trim removed 4 bases at V and 3 bases at J, leaving 4 bases unmatched. The germline V gene has CDR1 SGHRS and CDR2 YFSETQ. This CDR3 is built from 14 residues. CDR3 coding DNA: TGCGCCAGCAGCCTGGGACAGGGTTACTATGGCTACACCTTC. The encoded protein is CASSLGQGYYGYTF.

The chain has TRBV7-2 and TRBJ2-5, with D tentatively TRBD2 (6 bases). V lost 6 bases and J 13 bases, leaving 21 bases between the germline ends. This CDR3 is built from 13 residues. The V gene's germline CDR1 is SGHTA and CDR2 FQGNSA. Here the CDR3 DNA reads TGTGCCAGCAGTTTCACCGGACTACCGAGCCCGTACTTC. Amino acids: CASSFTGLPSPYF.

The V and J genes are TRBV12-5 and TRBJ1-1; D gene ambiguous. Germline values: CDR1 LGHNT, CDR2 FRNRAP. CDR3 size: 13 residues. The V and J ends lost 6 bases and 3 bases respectively, with 11 bases between them. The CDR3 DNA reads as TGTGCTAGTGGACTGAATACCTACACTGAAGCTTTCTTT. This codes for CASGLNTYTEAFF.

The chain couples TRBV7-6 to TRBJ2-1; D is perhaps TRBD1 (6 bases). This CDR3 region has 15 residues. From germline, CDR1 is SGHVS and CDR2 FNYEAQ. The V gene lost 5 bases and the J gene lost 4 bases, with 15 bases spanning the gap. CDR3 nucleotide sequence: TGTGCCAGCAGCCAACGACAGGTTTGGTACAATGAGCAGTTCTTC. Translating it yields CASSQRQVWYNEQFF.

This chain joins TRBV11-2 and TRBJ2-7; the D gene is possibly TRBD2 (6 bases). Germline lookup yields CDR1 SGHAT and CDR2 FQNNGV. The CDR3 length is 15 residues. V shed 1 base and J shed 2 bases, with 12 bases lying between them. The CDR3 protein is CASSLGLALTYEQYF. CDR3 nucleotides: TGTGCCAGCAGCTTAGGTCTAGCGTTAACCTACGAGCAGTACTTC.

The rearrangement links TRBV3-1 (or the pseudogene TRBV3-2) to TRBJ2-1; 7 positions match TRBD2. The junction had 7 bases not matched to a gene; V was cut back by 0 bases and J by 2 bases. Per germline, CDR1 LGHDT and CDR2 YNNKEL (reference sequence). The CDR3 covers 17 residues. Here the CDR3 reads CASSQDPVGGAYNEQFF. DNA of the CDR3: TGTGCCAGCAGCCAAGATCCCGTGGGGGGGGCCTACAATGAGCAGTTCTTC.